Each of the 3 T cell receptor beta chains below was sequenced from the same sample in a study of blood T cells in healthy people across ages. The use of a sample-barcoded 5' primer and a J-beta primer mix characterized a second PCR of about 7 to 12 cycles. TCRdb analysed the 5' RACE reads with MiXCR anew, one entry per CDR3 protein. The sample contains about 1,600,000 distinct CDR3 sequences, roughly 45% of which appear only once. Input material: blood. The receptors were sampled from a young woman in good health.

This clonotype has ten or more counts. The chain is built from TRBV2 and TRBJ1-1; D may be TRBD1 (5 bases). Germline-derived CDR1 and CDR2 are SNHLY and FYNNEI. Trimming shortened V by 6 bases and J by 1 base, and 9 bases separated the two germline ends. The CDR3 spans 13 residues. The CDR3 DNA follows: TGTGCCAGCAGCGGCAGGGAGAACACTGAAGCTTTCTTT. It is translated as CASSGRENTEAFF.

The V call is TRBV5-1, the J call TRBJ2-7; 8 bases line up with TRBD1. The CDR3 contains 15 residues. Losses at the gene ends were 0 bases for V and 4 bases for J; bases not matched to a gene: 6. Germline V CDR1 and CDR2: SGHRS, YFSETQ. The CDR3: CASSLGRTGRYEQYF. The CDR3 DNA sequence: TGCGCCAGCAGCTTGGGCCGGACAGGGCGGTACGAGCAGTACTTC.

This clonotype has a handful of counts. One end of the junction is discordant with germline, which a read error may explain. The chain combines TRBV29-1 with TRBJ2-2, with D perhaps TRBD1 (6 bases). The V gene's germline CDR1 is SQVTM and CDR2 ANQGSEA. The length of the CDR3 is 16 residues. This chain's CDR3 is CSAEGVGGANTGELFF. CDR3 bases: TGCAGCGCTGAAGGGGTAGGGGGTGCGAACACCGGGGAGCTGTTTTTT.